The T cell receptor (beta chain) described here comes from a study of cytomegalovirus exposure and HLA in healthy donors. Study-level findings and limits: Several of the most significant clusters were apparently associated with common viral pathogens in a later analysis. At a 0.05 false discovery rate, a later analysis found 16,951 TCR beta sequences to be associated with HLA alleles. Association of a missense DCLRE1C variant with TCR beta V- and J-gene trimming was reported in a later analysis. In vitro work confirmed that a few CMV-associated chains recognize CMV antigens.

As to this clone: The antigen remains undetermined.

Trimming removed 2 bases from V and 3 bases from J; junction bases left unmatched: 4. This CDR3 has 14 residues. Germline V lookup: CDR1 SGHRS, CDR2 YFSETQ. Primers: 60 Vbeta forward and 13 Jbeta reverse. Produced via immunoSEQ multiplex PCR; TCRdb's table is partial and in-frame only. This sample has some 130,000 clones; approximately 61% occur once, and the top ten carry over 1.5%. V is TRBV5-1 and J is TRBJ1-1; 7 bases match TRBD1. The TCR originated in a man aged 25 to 45 in good health and CMV-seropositive. Sample: PBMCs. The CDR3 DNA reads TGCGCCAGCAGCTTAGAGGGGGCTTACACTGAAGCTTTCTTT. This gives the protein CASSLEGAYTEAFF.